A selection of T cell receptor beta chains follows, all from one sample in a study of shared clonotypes between healthy human individuals. Assay used: immunoSEQ multiplex PCR; TCRdb lists only in-frame clones, some missing. The repertoire has some 2,500,000 clones, over 85% of them found once; the top ten carry 0.36%. The sequenced sample consisted of naive CD4+ T cells from PBMCs. These receptors were taken from a man between 18 and 29 years old in good health. Some clones in this sample may be carry-over from other donors' samples. CDR3s include the opening cysteine and the closing phenylalanine or tryptophan. D genes are given only for firm matches. The size field is filled for only some rows; it gives once, few, many or a size class.

abundance	v_gene	len	d_gene	j_gene	CDR3aa	CDR3nt
-	TRBV2	15	TRBD2	TRBJ2-7	CASSEVEREAYEQYF	TGTGCCAGCAGTGAAGTAGAGCGGGAGGCCTACGAGCAGTACTTC
-	TRBV10-3	12	-	TRBJ2-7	CAISELSYEQYF	TGTGCCATCAGTGAGCTAAGTTACGAGCAGTACTTC
-	TRBV5-8	16	-	TRBJ2-1	CASSLRFSMVGNEQFF	TGTGCCAGCAGCTTGCGCTTTTCGATGGTGGGAAATGAGCAGTTCTTC
-	TRBV5-4	14	-	TRBJ2-7	CASSLGPSSYEQYF	TGTGCCAGCAGCTTGGGGCCGAGCTCCTACGAGCAGTACTTC
-	TRBV5-8	10	-	TRBJ2-7	CASSGVEQYF	TGTGCCAGCAGTGGGGTCGAGCAGTACTTC
-	TRBV6-4	17	TRBD2	TRBJ2-2	CASSAVPGLAGVGELFF	TGTGCCAGCAGTGCTGTACCGGGACTAGCGGGAGTGGGGGAGCTGTTTTTT
-	TRBV28	15	TRBD2	TRBJ2-7	CASSWTSGGSYEQYF	TGTGCCAGCAGTTGGACTAGCGGTGGCTCCTACGAGCAGTACTTC
once	TRBV7-9	13	-	TRBJ1-4	CASSKQGREKLFF	TGTGCCAGCAGCAAACAGGGTAGGGAAAAACTGTTTTTT
-	TRBV5-6	19	TRBD2	TRBJ2-7	CASSLVGLAGGPGGSEQYF	TGTGCCAGCAGCTTGGTGGGACTAGCGGGAGGGCCTGGCGGGAGCGAGCAGTACTTC
-	TRBV5-6	17	TRBD2	TRBJ2-3	CASSRMGKRGSTDTQYF	TGTGCCAGCAGCCGCATGGGGAAGCGGGGTAGCACAGATACGCAGTATTTT
-	TRBV19	14	-	TRBJ2-1	CASSRIVRGNEQFF	TGTGCCAGTAGTAGGATAGTCCGGGGGAATGAGCAGTTCTTC
-	TRBV18	16	-	TRBJ1-2	CASSPSTDGSNYGYTF	TGTGCCAGCTCACCTTCCACGGACGGATCTAACTATGGCTACACCTTC
-	TRBV28	15	TRBD2	TRBJ2-3	CASSLGTSGRDTQYF	TGTGCCAGCAGTTTGGGGACTAGCGGGAGAGATACGCAGTATTTT
-	TRBV15	13	-	TRBJ2-7	CATSSGSAYEQYF	TGTGCCACCAGCAGTGGTTCGGCGTACGAGCAGTACTTC
-	TRBV28	14	-	TRBJ2-5	CASSVEGVIGTQYF	TGTGCCAGCAGCGTCGAAGGGGTTATAGGGACCCAGTACTTC
-	TRBV6-6	15	-	TRBJ1-1	CASSYRAKAGTEAFF	TGTGCCAGCAGTTACCGCGCCAAGGCGGGGACTGAAGCTTTCTTT
-	TRBV30	12	-	TRBJ2-5	CAWSVGIKTQYF	TGTGCCTGGAGTGTAGGAATAAAGACCCAGTACTTC
-	TRBV25-1	15	TRBD2	TRBJ2-1	CASKTSGRGYNEQFF	TGTGCCAGCAAAACTAGCGGGAGGGGCTACAATGAGCAGTTCTTC
-	TRBV6-6	16	-	TRBJ1-4	CASSSTGFAANEKLFF	TGTGCCAGCAGTTCCACGGGCTTCGCGGCTAATGAAAAACTGTTTTTT
-	TRBV7-9	16	TRBD1	TRBJ2-3	CASSPDRGKFTDTQYF	TGTGCCAGCAGCCCGGACAGGGGGAAATTCACAGATACGCAGTATTTT
-	TRBV7-9	16	TRBD1	TRBJ1-5	CASSLGAGGAYQPQHF	TGTGCCAGCAGCTTAGGGGCAGGGGGCGCATATCAGCCCCAGCATTTT
-	TRBV7-6	14	-	TRBJ1-2	CASSPGRRDYGYTF	TGTGCCAGCAGCCCCGGTAGGAGGGACTATGGCTACACCTTC
-	TRBV11-3	12	-	TRBJ2-7	CASSSLGYEQYF	TGTGCCAGCAGCTCGCTCGGATACGAGCAGTACTTC
-	TRBV5-1	18	-	TRBJ2-5	CASSLRRVGGGLRETQYF	TGCGCCAGCAGCTTGCGTCGTGTGGGCGGCGGTCTCAGGGAGACCCAGTACTTC
-	TRBV19	15	-	TRBJ2-4	CASSALTLAKNIQYF	TGTGCCAGTAGTGCCCTCACATTAGCCAAAAACATTCAGTACTTC
-	TRBV11-3	19	-	TRBJ2-1	CASSSTFRTGTPTYNEQFF	TGTGCCAGCAGCTCAACCTTCCGAACCGGGACACCGACGTACAATGAGCAGTTCTTC
-	TRBV29-1	16	-	TRBJ1-3	CSVEVGQLDSGNTIYF	TGCAGCGTGGAGGTGGGGCAGCTTGACTCTGGAAACACCATATATTTT
-	TRBV4-1	14	-	TRBJ1-1	CASSPRVGTTEAFF	TGCGCCAGCAGCCCCCGGGTAGGGACAACTGAAGCTTTCTTT
-	TRBV18	14	-	TRBJ2-7	CASSPDRTYYEQYF	TGTGCCAGCTCACCAGACAGGACGTACTACGAGCAGTACTTC
-	TRBV18	16	TRBD1	TRBJ1-2	CASSPQGTGRNYGYTF	TGTGCCAGCTCACCGCAGGGGACAGGGAGGAACTATGGCTACACCTTC
-	TRBV18	13	-	TRBJ2-1	CASSPPSTNEQFF	TGTGCCAGCTCACCCCCCTCCACAAATGAGCAGTTCTTC
-	TRBV7-9	17	-	TRBJ2-7	CASSPRPTQYREGEQYF	TGTGCCAGCAGCCCCCGTCCAACCCAATACAGGGAAGGGGAGCAGTACTTC
-	TRBV20-1	11	-	TRBJ2-3	CSVVGSGTQYF	TGCAGTGTTGTCGGGTCGGGTACGCAGTATTTT
-	TRBV7-9	12	-	TRBJ2-5	CASSAAGETQYF	TGTGCCAGCTCCGCGGCCGGTGAGACCCAGTACTTC
-	TRBV5-1	14	TRBD1	TRBJ1-2	CASSLETGAGGYTF	TGCGCCAGCAGCTTGGAAACAGGGGCGGGTGGCTACACCTTC
-	TRBV5-4	14	TRBD1	TRBJ2-1	CASSSGQSYNEQFF	TGTGCCAGCAGCTCGGGACAGTCCTACAATGAGCAGTTCTTC
-	TRBV30	11	-	TRBJ2-7	CAWSDVGEQYF	TGTGCCTGGAGTGATGTCGGCGAGCAGTACTTC
-	TRBV7-8	15	-	TRBJ2-1	CASSLDSPSYNEQFF	TGTGCCAGCAGCTTGGATTCACCCTCCTACAATGAGCAGTTCTTC
-	TRBV5-1	17	TRBD2	TRBJ2-2	CASSENLAGDGTGELFF	TGCGCCAGCAGCGAAAACCTAGCGGGAGACGGCACCGGGGAGCTGTTTTTT
-	TRBV6-6	14	-	TRBJ2-7	CASSYSILGYEQYF	TGCGCCAGCAGTTACTCGATCTTGGGGTACGAGCAGTACTTC
-	TRBV11-2	15	-	TRBJ1-5	CASSDGPISNQPQHF	TGTGCCAGCAGCGACGGACCGATCAGCAATCAGCCCCAGCATTTT
few	TRBV28	11	-	TRBJ1-1	CASVTNTEAFF	TGTGCCAGCGTCACGAACACTGAAGCTTTCTTT
-	TRBV5-1	16	TRBD2	TRBJ2-2	CASSLKSSGATGELFF	TGCGCCAGCAGCTTGAAGTCTAGCGGCGCCACCGGGGAGCTGTTTTTT
-	TRBV28	14	-	TRBJ2-7	CASSTRVSSYEQYF	TGTGCCAGCAGTACCAGGGTTAGCTCCTACGAGCAGTACTTC
-	TRBV28	15	TRBD1	TRBJ2-2	CASSSTGAYTGELFF	TGTGCCAGCAGCTCGACAGGGGCGTACACCGGGGAGCTGTTTTTT
-	TRBV5-1	14	-	TRBJ2-1	CASSLGEVSGEQFF	TGCGCCAGCAGCTTGGGGGAGGTATCTGGTGAGCAGTTCTTC
-	TRBV30	15	TRBD1	TRBJ1-1	CAWKKQGARGTEAFF	TGTGCCTGGAAGAAACAGGGGGCTCGGGGCACTGAAGCTTTCTTT
-	TRBV6-4	15	TRBD2	TRBJ2-3	CASSDSGRVTDTQYF	TGTGCCAGCAGTGACAGCGGGAGGGTCACAGATACGCAGTATTTT
-	TRBV28	15	-	TRBJ1-2	CASNGGGVPNYGYTF	TGTGCCAGCAACGGGGGGGGCGTCCCTAACTATGGCTACACCTTC
-	TRBV19	11	-	TRBJ2-7	CASGEGDEQYF	TGTGCCAGTGGGGAGGGGGACGAGCAGTACTTC
-	TRBV27	14	TRBD1	TRBJ1-2	CASSPDTGVYGYTF	TGTGCCAGCAGTCCCGATACAGGGGTCTATGGCTACACCTTC
-	TRBV27	15	-	TRBJ1-2	CASSLRGLTNYGYTF	TGTGCCAGCAGTTTAAGGGGACTAACTAACTATGGCTACACCTTC
-	TRBV4-1	15	TRBD2	TRBJ2-1	CASRRTSGAHNEQFF	TGCGCCAGCAGGAGGACTAGCGGGGCCCACAATGAGCAGTTCTTC
-	TRBV18	14	-	TRBJ2-7	CASSPLPQGHEQYF	TGTGCCAGCTCACCATTACCCCAGGGCCACGAGCAGTACTTC
-	TRBV29-1	12	-	TRBJ2-3	CSVEVGTDTQYF	TGCAGCGTTGAAGTTGGCACAGATACGCAGTATTTT
once	TRBV20-1	11	-	TRBJ2-5	CSADDRETQYF	TGCAGTGCCGACGATAGGGAGACCCAGTACTTC
few	TRBV11-1	14	TRBD1	TRBJ1-4	CASSSDRGDEKLFF	TGTGCCAGCAGCTCGGACAGGGGGGATGAAAAACTGTTTTTT